These T cell receptor beta chains were read from a single sample in a study of T-cell memory formation after mild COVID-19. Each CDR3 protein is one row after TCRdb ran MiXCR on the 5' RACE reads. The data hold hundreds of thousands of distinct CDR3 sequences, with 20% to 25% observed a single time. Sequencing input: PBMCs or a T cell subset sorted from them (not recorded which). Every receptor here comes from an adult woman who had mild COVID-19 (a few samples of this study predate the infection). Cell type and time point are not known. The CDR3 runs from the conserved cysteine through the conserved F or W. The D gene is left open where the match is weak. Size is omitted from some rows. Given values are once, few, many or a class for expanded clones.

clone size,V gene,D gene,J gene,CDR3 protein,CDR3 DNA
few,TRBV5-1,TRBD2,TRBJ2-7,CASRDGLAWGEQYF,TGCGCCAGCAGAGACGGACTAGCATGGGGCGAGCAGTACTTC
.,TRBV10-3,TRBD1,TRBJ1-2,CAISSFGAGGDNYGYTF,TGTGCCATCAGTAGTTTTGGGGCAGGGGGAGATAACTATGGCTACACCTTC
few,TRBV5-1,TRBD1,TRBJ1-1,CASSLLGQGEGMNTEAFF,TGCGCCAGCAGCCTACTGGGACAGGGGGAAGGGATGAACACTGAAGCTTTCTTT
.,TRBV4-1,.,TRBJ2-1,CASSNTGSSYNEQFF,TGCGCCAGCAGCAATACAGGGAGCTCCTACAATGAGCAGTTCTTC
few,TRBV3-1,TRBD2,TRBJ2-5,CASRKIAGVQETQYF,TGTGCCAGCAGGAAAATAGCGGGGGTCCAAGAGACCCAGTACTTC
few,TRBV10-3,.,TRBJ2-2,CAIRVLDRNTGELFF,TGTGCCATCAGAGTTCTGGACAGAAACACCGGGGAGCTGTTTTTT
.,TRBV12-3/TRBV12-4,.,TRBJ1-5,CASSSSAGQGRNQPQHF,TGTGCCAGCAGTTCCAGCGCGGGGCAGGGGCGGAATCAGCCCCAGCATTTT
.,TRBV7-9,TRBD2,TRBJ2-7,CASSRTGGAYEQYF,TGTGCCAGCAGCCGGACGGGGGGGGCCTACGAGCAGTACTTC
few,TRBV7-9,TRBD2,TRBJ2-4,CASSRSGVDIQYF,TGTGCCAGCAGCCGTAGCGGGGTTGACATTCAGTACTTC
few,TRBV5-1,.,TRBJ2-6,CASSGSSGANVLTF,TGCGCCAGCAGCGGGAGCTCTGGGGCCAACGTCCTGACTTTC
.,TRBV24-1,.,TRBJ2-5,CATSEGESETQYF,TGTGCCACCAGTGAGGGGGAGTCGGAGACCCAGTACTTC
.,TRBV6-2/TRBV6-3,TRBD2,TRBJ2-1,CASSYSTGGGVEQFF,TGTGCCAGCAGTTACTCGACGGGAGGGGGGGTTGAGCAGTTCTTC
few,TRBV5-1,.,TRBJ2-1,CASSFYGAWYNEQFF,TGCGCCAGCAGCTTTTATGGGGCATGGTACAATGAGCAGTTCTTC
few,TRBV5-4,TRBD1,TRBJ1-1,CASSFQGDMTEAFF,TGTGCCAGCAGCTTCCAGGGGGATATGACTGAAGCTTTCTTT
.,TRBV6-2/TRBV6-3,.,TRBJ2-7,CASRTGAGASYEQYF,TGTGCCAGCAGGACGGGGGCAGGGGCTTCGTACGAGCAGTACTTC
few,TRBV18,.,TRBJ1-5,CASSPSEGQPQHF,TGTGCCAGCTCACCTTCAGAAGGTCAGCCCCAGCATTTT
.,TRBV7-9,TRBD2,TRBJ2-2,CASSFGPTSEDYTGELFF,TGTGCCAGCAGCTTCGGACCCACTAGCGAGGATTACACCGGGGAGCTGTTTTTT
.,TRBV4-1,TRBD1,TRBJ1-4,CASSQDHRGRGPFYEKLFF,TGCGCCAGCAGCCAAGATCACAGGGGGCGCGGGCCCTTTTATGAAAAACTGTTTTTT
few,TRBV5-1,TRBD2,TRBJ2-7,CASSHGALAGGAPYEQYF,TGCGCCAGCAGCCACGGCGCCCTAGCGGGAGGGGCCCCCTACGAGCAGTACTTC
.,TRBV4-1,.,TRBJ2-7,CASSQESRGETYEQYF,TGCGCCAGCAGCCAAGAATCGCGGGGTGAGACCTACGAGCAGTACTTC
.,TRBV6-1,TRBD1,TRBJ2-7,CASSEPSRQGAYEQYF,TGTGCCAGCAGTGAACCTAGTCGGCAGGGGGCCTACGAGCAGTACTTC
.,TRBV2,TRBD2,TRBJ2-1,CASRPGGPYNEQFF,TGTGCCAGCAGGCCGGGGGGGCCGTACAATGAGCAGTTCTTC
.,TRBV7-2,TRBD2,TRBJ2-3,CASRGGRGSDTQYF,TGTGCCAGCAGAGGCGGGCGGGGGTCAGATACGCAGTATTTT
many,TRBV7-3,.,TRBJ2-5,CASSFGTAQETQYF,TGTGCCAGCAGCTTCGGGACGGCACAAGAGACCCAGTACTTC
few,TRBV27,TRBD2,TRBJ2-5,CASSKREGKTQYF,TGTGCCAGCAGTAAGCGGGAGGGGAAGACCCAGTACTTC
few,TRBV7-9,.,TRBJ2-2,CASSRGSSIGELFF,TGTGCCAGCAGCCGGGGGAGCAGTATCGGGGAGCTGTTTTTT
few,TRBV7-9,.,TRBJ1-1,CASSLEGPGDTEAFF,TGTGCCAGCAGCTTAGAGGGGCCGGGCGACACTGAAGCTTTCTTT
few,TRBV6-5,TRBD1,TRBJ1-6,CASSYRFAILDRELYNSPLHF,TGTGCCAGCAGTTACAGATTTGCCATCTTGGACAGGGAATTATATAATTCACCCCTCCACTTT
.,TRBV11-2,.,TRBJ2-7,CASSRLQGSYEQYF,TGTGCCAGCAGCCGGTTACAGGGCTCCTACGAGCAGTACTTC
.,TRBV25-1,TRBD1,TRBJ2-7,CASSEPGGQTYEQYF,TGTGCCAGCAGTGAACCAGGGGGACAGACCTACGAGCAGTACTTC
once,TRBV27,.,TRBJ2-7,CASSFGRRSSYEQYF,TGTGCCAGCAGTTTTGGGAGGCGCAGCTCCTACGAGCAGTACTTC
many,TRBV27,.,TRBJ2-3,CASSFTGGSLFTDTQYF,TGTGCCAGCAGTTTCACTGGGGGCTCCCTCTTCACAGATACGCAGTATTTT
.,TRBV24-1,TRBD1,TRBJ1-2,CATSERTGGGYTF,TGTGCCACCAGTGAACGGACAGGCGGTGGCTACACCTTC
.,TRBV5-1,TRBD1,TRBJ2-1,CASRTGTGNYEQFF,TGCGCCAGCAGAACCGGGACAGGGAACTATGAGCAGTTCTTC
.,TRBV20-1,.,TRBJ2-7,CSAQKRAYEQYF,TGCAGTGCTCAAAAGAGGGCGTACGAGCAGTACTTC
.,TRBV18,.,TRBJ2-3,CASSPLAQADTQYF,TGTGCCAGCTCACCATTGGCACAAGCAGATACGCAGTATTTT
.,TRBV3-1,TRBD1,TRBJ2-7,CASSKGAPREQYF,TGTGCCAGCAGCAAGGGGGCACCCAGGGAGCAGTACTTC
few,TRBV4-3,.,TRBJ1-4,CASSQGFGREDEKLFF,TGCGCCAGCAGCCAAGGTTTCGGCAGGGAGGATGAAAAACTGTTTTTT
few,TRBV6-5,.,TRBJ2-1,CASSYSRGISYNEQFF,TGTGCCAGCAGTTACTCCCGGGGGATCTCCTACAATGAGCAGTTCTTC
few,TRBV15,.,TRBJ1-1,CATSRARTMNTEAFF,TGTGCCACCAGCAGAGCCCGGACCATGAACACTGAAGCTTTCTTT
.,TRBV12-3/TRBV12-4,.,TRBJ1-3,CASRLTPAGNTIYF,TGTGCCAGCAGGCTGACACCGGCTGGAAACACCATATATTTT
few,TRBV24-1,.,TRBJ2-1,CATSDPSRLDEQFF,TGTGCCACCAGTGATCCTTCGCGATTGGATGAGCAGTTCTTC
few,TRBV9,.,TRBJ2-5,CASSVAGVAETQYF,TGTGCCAGCAGCGTAGCGGGAGTCGCGGAGACCCAGTACTTC
few,TRBV5-4,.,TRBJ1-1,CASSLEEVVNTEAFF,TGTGCCAGCAGCTTGGAAGAGGTCGTGAACACTGAAGCTTTCTTT
.,TRBV12-3/TRBV12-4,TRBD2,TRBJ2-1,CASRTSGELYNEQFF,TGTGCCAGCAGGACTAGCGGCGAACTCTACAATGAGCAGTTCTTC
.,TRBV3-1,TRBD2,TRBJ2-2,CASSPGGDTGELFF,TGTGCCAGCAGCCCGGGGGGGGACACCGGGGAGCTGTTTTTT